This TCR beta chain was captured by sequencing in a study of brain metastases from non-small cell lung cancer. A word on this clone: Its specificity is not known.

V dropped 5 bases and J dropped 1 base, with 5 bases sitting between them. The CDR3 contains 12 residues. CDR1 MNHEY and CDR2 SVGAGI come from the germline V gene. Points from the study as a whole: Compared with their matched primary tumors, about 64% of brain metastases showed expanded T-cell clones.

Here immunoSEQ multiplex PCR was the method, and the copy in TCRdb shows in-frame clones only, minus some. In the table there are about 1,800 clones, over 80% of which are singletons. This receptor was obtained from a donor aged 40 or over with non-small cell lung cancer. Material: tissue from a brain metastasis. The rearrangement uses TRBV6-5 and TRBJ2-5; D ambiguous. The CDR3 coding sequence is TGTGCCAGCAGTCGTCCCCAAGAGACCCAGTACTTC. It yields the protein CASSRPQETQYF.